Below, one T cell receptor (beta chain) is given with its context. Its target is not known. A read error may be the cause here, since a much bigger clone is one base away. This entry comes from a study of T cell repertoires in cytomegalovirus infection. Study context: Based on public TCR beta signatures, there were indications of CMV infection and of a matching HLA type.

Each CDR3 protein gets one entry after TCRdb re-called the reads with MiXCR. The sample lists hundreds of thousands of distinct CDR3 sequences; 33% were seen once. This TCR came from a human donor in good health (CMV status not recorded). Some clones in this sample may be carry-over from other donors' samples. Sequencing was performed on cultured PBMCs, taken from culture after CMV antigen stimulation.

CDR3 loop: CASSEWNQPQHF. The CDR3 DNA follows: TGTGCCAGCAGTGAGTGGAATCAGCCCCAGCATTTT. This chain joins TRBV6-1 and TRBJ1-5, with D unresolved. With 3 bases removed from V and 4 bases from J, the gap between germline ends came to 4 bases. Germline V gene sequence: CDR1 MNHNS, CDR2 SASEGT. This CDR3 spans 12 amino acids.